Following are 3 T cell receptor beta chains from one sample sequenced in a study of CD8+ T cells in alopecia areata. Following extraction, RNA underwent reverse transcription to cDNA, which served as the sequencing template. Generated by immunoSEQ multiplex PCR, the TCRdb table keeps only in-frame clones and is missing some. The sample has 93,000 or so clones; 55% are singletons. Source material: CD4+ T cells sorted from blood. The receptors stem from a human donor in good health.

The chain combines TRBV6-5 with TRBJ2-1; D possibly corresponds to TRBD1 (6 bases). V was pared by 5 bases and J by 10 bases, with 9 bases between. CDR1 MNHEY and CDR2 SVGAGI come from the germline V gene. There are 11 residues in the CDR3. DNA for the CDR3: TGTGCCAGCAGTGACAGGACCGAGCAGTTCTTC. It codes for CASSDRTEQFF.

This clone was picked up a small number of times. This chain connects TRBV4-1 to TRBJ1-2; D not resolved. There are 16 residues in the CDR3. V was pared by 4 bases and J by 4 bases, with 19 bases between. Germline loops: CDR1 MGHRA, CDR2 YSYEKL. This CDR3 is CASSPGVEAQIYGYTF. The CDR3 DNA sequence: TGCGCCAGCAGCCCGGGTGTCGAGGCCCAGATCTATGGCTACACCTTC.

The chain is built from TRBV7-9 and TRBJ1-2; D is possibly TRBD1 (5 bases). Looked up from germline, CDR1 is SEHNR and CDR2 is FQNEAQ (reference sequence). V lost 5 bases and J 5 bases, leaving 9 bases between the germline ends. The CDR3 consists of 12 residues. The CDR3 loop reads CASSLGEYGYTF. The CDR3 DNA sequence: TGTGCCAGCAGCCTGGGGGAGTATGGCTACACCTTC.